These 16 T cell receptor beta chains were sequenced from one sample in a study of identical twins. TCRdb recomputed calls from the 5' RACE reads with MiXCR, one row per CDR3 protein. Of 1.5 million to 2 million distinct CDR3 sequences listed, under 35% are singletons. The sample taken for sequencing was cord blood. These receptor sequences come from a newborn girl in good health.

This rearrangement joins TRBV4-2 to TRBJ2-2, with D possibly being TRBD2 (6 bases). V lost 0 bases to trimming and J lost 1 base, with 12 bases between them. The CDR3 contains 17 residues. From germline, CDR1 is LGHNA and CDR2 YNFKEQ. The CDR3 reads CASSQDRISGNTGELFF. As DNA, the CDR3 is TGTGCCAGCAGCCAAGATCGTATTAGCGGGAACACCGGGGAGCTGTTTTTT.

The chain couples TRBV20-1 to TRBJ2-3; 12 nucleotides agree with TRBD2. V lost 7 bases to trimming and J lost 2 bases; unmatched junction nucleotides: 13. Germline assignment: CDR1 DFQATT and CDR2 SNEGSKA (reference sequence). This CDR3 has 17 amino acids. CDR3 DNA sequence: TGCAGTGTTCCGGGACTAGCGGGCGTCCTGAACACAGATACGCAGTATTTT. It encodes CSVPGLAGVLNTDTQYF.

The chain carries TRBV27 and TRBJ2-1; TRBD2 is a possible D gene (5 bases). TRBJ2-7 matches the DNA end more closely, so the J call is doubtful. The germline gives CDR1 MNHEY, CDR2 SMNVEV (reference sequence). This CDR3 contains 15 residues. The CDR3 protein is CASSLPGTLHNEQYF. In DNA, the CDR3 is TGTGCCAGCAGTTTACCGGGAACCCTCCACAATGAGCAGTACTTC.

This clonotype was picked up a small number of times. The rearrangement links TRBV20-1 to TRBJ2-7; 9 nucleotides line up with TRBD1. CDR3 length: 15 residues. The germline V gene encodes CDR1 DFQATT and CDR2 SNEGSKA (reference sequence). Trimming took 3 bases from V and 3 from J; bases not matched to a gene: 9. CDR3 nucleotide sequence: TGCAGTGCTAGGCCCTTCCGGGACAGGGTCTACGAGCAGTACTTC. Residues: CSARPFRDRVYEQYF.

The V gene is TRBV6-1, the J gene TRBJ2-3; D gene ambiguous. The germline V and J ends were trimmed by 8 bases and 7 bases, with 19 bases remaining between them. Germline-derived CDR1 and CDR2 are MNHNS and SASEGT. The CDR3 length is 14 residues. CDR3 nucleotides: TGTGCCAGCCATGAAGAGGCCAGACGAAATACGCAGTATTTT. Its protein product is CASHEEARRNTQYF.

The chain is built from TRBV21-1 and TRBJ2-3; the D call of TRBD1 is as the table states it, not checked on the DNA. TRBV21-1 constitutes a pseudogene. This CDR3 has 16 amino acids. The CDR3 sequence: CASSKGGRGNTDTQYF. DNA of the CDR3: TGTGCCAGCAGCAAAGGGGGGCGGGGCAACACAGATACGCAGTATTTT.

In its sample, this clonotype was seen a few times. This sequence joins TRBV28 and TRBJ2-5, with no clear D. CDR3 size: 14 residues. Deletions cut 3 bases from V and 1 base from J, with 9 bases between. CDR1 is MDHEN, CDR2 SYDVKM, per germline. The CDR3 region is CASSLVQVQETQYF. The DNA for the CDR3 is TGTGCCAGCAGTTTGGTGCAGGTCCAAGAGACCCAGTACTTC.

This clonotype came up many times. The chain recombines TRBV7-2 with TRBJ2-3, with TRBD2 matching 12 bases. The CDR3 spans 17 residues. V was clipped by 1 base and J by 3 bases; unmatched bases: 5. Germline loops: CDR1 SGHTA, CDR2 FQGNSA. CDR3 nucleotide sequence: TGTGCCAGCAGCTTAGTTCTAGCGGGGGGGATTACAGATACGCAGTATTTT. Amino acid sequence: CASSLVLAGGITDTQYF.

This clonotype was detected many times. This chain uses TRBV10-3 with TRBJ2-7; possibly TRBD1 for D (6 bases). V gave up 0 bases and J gave up 11 bases, with 17 bases separating them. This CDR3 is built from 14 residues. CDR1 and CDR2 from the germline V gene are ENHRY and SYGVKD. For the CDR3, the DNA is TGTGCCATCAGTGAGTCGTGGGCAGGGGTAAGAGAGTACTTC. This sequence encodes CAISESWAGVREYF.

The rearrangement links TRBV7-2 to TRBJ2-5; D is unclear. Trimming removed 2 bases from V and 5 bases from J, with 18 bases in between. The CDR3 runs 16 residues. CDR1 and CDR2 (germline): SGHTA, FQGNSA. The CDR3 protein is CASSLLGRAVRETQYF. CDR3 nucleotides: TGTGCCAGCAGCTTACTAGGGCGCGCCGTTAGGGAGACCCAGTACTTC. Variable domain in full (rest from reference TRBV7-2 and TRBJ2-5): GAGVSQSPSNKVTEKGKDVELRCDPISGHTALYWYRQSLGQGLEFLIYFQGNSAPDKSGLPSDRFSAERTGGSVSTLTIQRTQQEDSAVYLCASSLLGRAVRETQYFGPGTRLLVL.

The table lists this clonotype with a few counts. The chain carries TRBV21-1 and TRBJ1-2; the table gives TRBD1 as D, unverified against the DNA. TRBV21-1 is a pseudogene locus. This CDR3 has 14 amino acids. The CDR3 loop reads CASSNTGPNYGYTF. Here the CDR3 DNA reads TGTGCCAGCAGCAACACGGGGCCAAACTATGGCTACACCTTC.

Turning to this clonotype: Its ends do not fully match the called genes, so a read error is possible. The chain uses TRBV4-1 and TRBJ1-6; 8 nucleotides align to TRBD1. The CDR3 spans 16 residues. Germline assignment: CDR1 MGHRA and CDR2 YSYEKL. CDR3 in amino acids: CASSQDRGQRNSPPHF. In DNA form, the CDR3 reads TGCGCCAGCAGCCAAGACAGGGGGCAACGTAATTCACCCCCCCACTTT.

This clonotype was counted only a few times. The J gene is TRBJ2-3, the V gene TRBV6-6; 7 bases are a match to TRBD1. Germline CDR1 MNHNY, CDR2 SVGAGI (reference sequence). CDR3 length: 17 residues. The ends lost 0 bases at V and 1 base at J; junction bases unmatched: 7. CDR3 sequence (DNA): TGTGCCAGCAGTTACTCGGCTCCTAGGGGGCGCACAGATACGCAGTATTTT. Protein product: CASSYSAPRGRTDTQYF.

A few counts support this clonotype. The rearrangement joins TRBV5-1 to TRBJ2-5, with 7 positions matching TRBD2. The J call is in doubt because the DNA end fits TRBJ2-7 better. CDR3 length: 13 amino acids. Germline assignment: CDR1 SGHRS and CDR2 YFSETQ. This CDR3 reads CASSFIGEGEQYF. The CDR3 DNA reads as TGCGCCAGCAGCTTTATAGGGGAGGGCGAGCAGTACTTC.

The sample holds a few counts of this clonotype. J is TRBJ2-7 and V is TRBV20-1; 13 bases are shared with TRBD2. After removal of 0 bases from V and 6 bases from J, the junction contained 5 bases not matched to a gene. The CDR3 has 15 amino acids. Per germline, CDR1 DFQATT and CDR2 SNEGSKA (reference sequence). CDR3 DNA: TGCAGTGCTAGAGATACTACTAGCGGGAGGGGCGAGCAGTACTTC. Its protein product is CSARDTTSGRGEQYF.

This chain uses TRBV4-2 with TRBJ2-7, with 13 bases aligning to TRBD2. CDR3 length: 17 amino acids. Germline V gives CDR1 LGHNA, CDR2 YNFKEQ. The V gene end was trimmed by 0 bases and the J gene end by 4 bases; junction bases not matched to a gene: 6. The CDR3 sequence is CASSQDRTSGGAYEQYF. The CDR3, as DNA: TGTGCCAGCAGCCAAGATAGGACTAGCGGGGGTGCATACGAGCAGTACTTC.